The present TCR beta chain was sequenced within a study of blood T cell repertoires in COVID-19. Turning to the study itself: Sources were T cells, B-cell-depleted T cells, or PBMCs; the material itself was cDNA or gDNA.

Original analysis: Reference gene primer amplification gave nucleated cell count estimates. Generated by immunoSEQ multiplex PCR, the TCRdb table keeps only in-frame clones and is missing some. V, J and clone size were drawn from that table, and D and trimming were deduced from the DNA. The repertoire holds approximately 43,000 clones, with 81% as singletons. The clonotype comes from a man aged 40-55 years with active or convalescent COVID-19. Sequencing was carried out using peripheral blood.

CDR3 loop: CASSPTGIGEAFF. The CDR3 coding sequence is TGTGCCAGCAGCCCGACAGGGATTGGGGAAGCTTTCTTT. This chain uses TRBV7-3 with TRBJ1-1; TRBD1 agrees at 7 bases. This CDR3 has 13 residues. V was pared by 5 bases and J by 8 bases, with 8 bases of the junction left unmatched. Germline V gene data show CDR1 as SGHTA and CDR2 as FQGTGA.